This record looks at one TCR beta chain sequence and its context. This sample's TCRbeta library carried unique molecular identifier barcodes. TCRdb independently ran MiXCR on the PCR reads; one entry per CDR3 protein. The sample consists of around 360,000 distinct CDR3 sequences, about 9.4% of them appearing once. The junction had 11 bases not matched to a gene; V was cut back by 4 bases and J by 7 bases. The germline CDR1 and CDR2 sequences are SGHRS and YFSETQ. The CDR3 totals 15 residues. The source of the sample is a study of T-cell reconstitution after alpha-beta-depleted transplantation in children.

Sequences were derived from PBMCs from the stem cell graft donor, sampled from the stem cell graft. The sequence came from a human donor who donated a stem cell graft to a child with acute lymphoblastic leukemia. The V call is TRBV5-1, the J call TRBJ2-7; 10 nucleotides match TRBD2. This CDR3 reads CASSQVAGGLSEQYF. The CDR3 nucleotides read TGCGCCAGCAGCCAGGTAGCGGGAGGCCTCTCGGAGCAGTACTTC.